Listed below are T cell receptor beta chains from one sample, sequenced in a study of blood T cell repertoires in COVID-19. Some clones are missing from TCRdb's copy, which holds only in-frame ones; the method was immunoSEQ multiplex PCR. This sample has around 60,000 clones, with about nine tenths found just once. Sequencing was carried out using peripheral blood. All receptors derive from a man in his sixties with acute or convalescent COVID-19. Both conserved end residues are part of each CDR3. Each record gives: J gene, V gene, D gene, clone size, CDR3 protein, CDR3 DNA. The D gene is left open where the match is weak. A clone size is listed for some rows: how often the clone was seen (once, few, many), or a class if it is expanded.

>TRBJ2-6|TRBV12-3/TRBV12-4|.|once
CASSHSGANVLTF
TGTGCCAGCAGTCACTCTGGGGCCAACGTCCTGACTTTC
>TRBJ2-3|TRBV7-3|.|once
CASSSSTDTQYF
TGTGCCAGCAGCTCCTCCACAGATACGCAGTATTTT
>TRBJ1-3|TRBV5-1|TRBD1|.
CASSPTGVGNTIYF
TGCGCCAGCAGCCCGACAGGGGTTGGAAACACCATATATTTT
>TRBJ1-2|TRBV2|.|.
CATSVQYYYGYTF
TGTGCCACTAGCGTCCAGTACTACTATGGCTACACCTTC
>TRBJ2-7|TRBV10-2|.|.
CASSEGQGSYEQYF
TGCGCCAGCAGTGAGGGCCAGGGATCCTACGAGCAGTACTTC
>TRBJ1-6|TRBV18|.|.
CASSPTDGNSPLHF
TGTGCCAGCTCACCAACTGACGGGAATTCACCCCTCCACTTT
>TRBJ1-1|TRBV18|.|.
CASSPRSAGGAMNTEAFF
TGTGCCAGCTCACCACGGTCGGCGGGGGGCGCAATGAACACTGAAGCTTTCTTT
>TRBJ2-1|TRBV2|TRBD2|once
CASTGYEGLAESFSYNEQFF
TGTGCCAGCACAGGGTATGAGGGGCTAGCGGAGAGCTTCTCCTACAATGAGCAGTTCTTC
>TRBJ2-7|TRBV5-1|TRBD1|.
CASGTGQYEQYF
TGCGCCAGCGGGACAGGACAATACGAGCAGTACTTC
>TRBJ2-3|TRBV25-1|TRBD1|once
CASSFGGTGLYTQYF
TGTGCCAGCAGTTTTGGGGGGACAGGCCTGTATACGCAGTATTTT
>TRBJ2-3|TRBV5-1|TRBD1|few
CASSLGQGGTDTQYF
TGCGCCAGCAGCTTGGGACAGGGGGGAACAGATACGCAGTATTTT
>TRBJ1-2|TRBV12-5|.|.
CASASVLTGAQTPNYGYTF
TGTGCTAGTGCCTCCGTATTGACAGGCGCTCAAACACCTAACTATGGCTACACCTTC
>TRBJ1-1|TRBV30|TRBD1|.
CAWSLQGATEAFF
TGTGCCTGGAGTTTACAGGGGGCTACTGAAGCTTTCTTT
>TRBJ2-1|TRBV18|.|once
CASSPPGQGSYNEQFF
TGTGCCAGCTCACCACCGGGCCAGGGTTCCTACAATGAGCAGTTCTTC
>TRBJ1-1|TRBV14|.|.
CASSQDGVGVTEAFF
TGTGCCAGCAGCCAAGATGGAGTCGGCGTTACTGAAGCTTTCTTT